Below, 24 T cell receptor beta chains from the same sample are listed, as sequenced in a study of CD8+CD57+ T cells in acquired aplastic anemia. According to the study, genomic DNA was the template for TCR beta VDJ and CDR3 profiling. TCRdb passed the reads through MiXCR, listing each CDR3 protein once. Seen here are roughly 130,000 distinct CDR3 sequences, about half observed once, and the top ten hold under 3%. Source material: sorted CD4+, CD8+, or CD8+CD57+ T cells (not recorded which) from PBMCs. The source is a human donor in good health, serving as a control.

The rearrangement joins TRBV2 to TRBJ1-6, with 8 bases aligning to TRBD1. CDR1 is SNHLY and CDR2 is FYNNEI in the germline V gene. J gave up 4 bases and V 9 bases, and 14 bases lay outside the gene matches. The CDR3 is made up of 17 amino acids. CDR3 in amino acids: CASRREIGTGYNSPLHF. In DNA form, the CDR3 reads TGTGCCAGTAGAAGGGAGATAGGGACAGGATATAATTCACCCCTCCACTTT.

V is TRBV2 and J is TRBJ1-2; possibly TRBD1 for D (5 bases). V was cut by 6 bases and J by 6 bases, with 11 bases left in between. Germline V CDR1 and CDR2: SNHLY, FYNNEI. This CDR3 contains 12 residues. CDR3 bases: TGTGCCAGCAGGGAACTCAGGGATGGCTACACCTTC. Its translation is CASRELRDGYTF.

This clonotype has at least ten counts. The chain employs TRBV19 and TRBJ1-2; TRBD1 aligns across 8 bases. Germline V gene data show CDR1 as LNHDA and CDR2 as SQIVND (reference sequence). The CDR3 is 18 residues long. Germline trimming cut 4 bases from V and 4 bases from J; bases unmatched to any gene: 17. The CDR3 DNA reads TGTGCCAGTAGTAATGACCCCCGGGACAGGCGTTCGGGCTATGGCTACACCTTC. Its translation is CASSNDPRDRRSGYGYTF.

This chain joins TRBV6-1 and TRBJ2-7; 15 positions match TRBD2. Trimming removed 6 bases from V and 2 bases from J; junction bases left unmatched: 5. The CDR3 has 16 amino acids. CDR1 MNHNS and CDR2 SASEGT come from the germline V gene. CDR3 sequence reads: CASSQGTSGGTYEQYF. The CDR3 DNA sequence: TGTGCCAGCAGCCAAGGGACTAGCGGGGGGACCTACGAGCAGTACTTC.

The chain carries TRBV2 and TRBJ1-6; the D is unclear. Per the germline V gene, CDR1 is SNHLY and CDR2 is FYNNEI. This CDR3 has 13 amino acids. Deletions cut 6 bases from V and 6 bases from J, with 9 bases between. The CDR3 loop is CASSWEANSPLHF. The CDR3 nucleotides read TGTGCCAGCAGCTGGGAAGCTAATTCACCCCTCCACTTT. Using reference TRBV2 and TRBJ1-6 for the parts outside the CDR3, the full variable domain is EPEVTQTPSHQVTQMGQEVILRCVPISNHLYFYWYRQILGQKVEFLVSFYNNEISEKSEIFDDQFSVERPDGSNFTLKIRSTKLEDSAMYFCASSWEANSPLHFGNGTRLTVT.

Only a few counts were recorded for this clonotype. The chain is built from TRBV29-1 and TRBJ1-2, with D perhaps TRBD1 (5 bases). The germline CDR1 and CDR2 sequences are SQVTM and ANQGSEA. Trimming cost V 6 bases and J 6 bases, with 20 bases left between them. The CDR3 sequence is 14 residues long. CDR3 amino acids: CSVLLPGTVDGYTF. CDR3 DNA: TGCAGCGTCCTATTACCCGGGACGGTGGATGGCTACACCTTC.

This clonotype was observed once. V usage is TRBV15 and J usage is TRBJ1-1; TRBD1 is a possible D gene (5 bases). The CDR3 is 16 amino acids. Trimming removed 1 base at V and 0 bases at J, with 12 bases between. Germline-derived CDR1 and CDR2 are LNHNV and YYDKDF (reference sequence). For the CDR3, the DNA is TGTGCCACCAGCAGAGCTGAAGGGGTCATGAACACTGAAGCTTTCTTT. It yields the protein CATSRAEGVMNTEAFF.

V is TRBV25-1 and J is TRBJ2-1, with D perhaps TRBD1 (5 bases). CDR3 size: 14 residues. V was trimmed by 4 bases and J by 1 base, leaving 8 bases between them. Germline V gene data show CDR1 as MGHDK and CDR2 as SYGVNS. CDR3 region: CASSAQGSYNEQFF. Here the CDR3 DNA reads TGTGCCAGCAGTGCCCAGGGTTCCTACAATGAGCAGTTCTTC.

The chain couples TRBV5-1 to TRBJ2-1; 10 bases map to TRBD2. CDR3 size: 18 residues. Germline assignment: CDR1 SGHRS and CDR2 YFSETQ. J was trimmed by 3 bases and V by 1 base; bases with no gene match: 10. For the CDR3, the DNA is TGCGCCAGCAGCTTGTTATCTCTAGCGGGAGTTCTCTACAATGAGCAGTTCTTC. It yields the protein CASSLLSLAGVLYNEQFF.

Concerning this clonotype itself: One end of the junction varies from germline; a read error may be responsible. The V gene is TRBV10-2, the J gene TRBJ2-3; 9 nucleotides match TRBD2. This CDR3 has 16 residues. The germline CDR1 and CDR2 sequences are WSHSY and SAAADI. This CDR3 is CASSVRAGGRGDTQYF. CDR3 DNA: TGTGCCAGCAGCGTAAGGGCGGGGGGGCGGGGAGATACGCAGTATTTT.

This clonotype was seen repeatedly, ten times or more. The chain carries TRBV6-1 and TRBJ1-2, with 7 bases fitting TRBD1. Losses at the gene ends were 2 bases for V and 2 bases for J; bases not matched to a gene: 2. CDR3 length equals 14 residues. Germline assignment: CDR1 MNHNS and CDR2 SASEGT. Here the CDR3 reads CASSEQTGNYGYTF. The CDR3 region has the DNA TGTGCCAGCAGTGAACAGACAGGGAACTATGGCTACACCTTC.

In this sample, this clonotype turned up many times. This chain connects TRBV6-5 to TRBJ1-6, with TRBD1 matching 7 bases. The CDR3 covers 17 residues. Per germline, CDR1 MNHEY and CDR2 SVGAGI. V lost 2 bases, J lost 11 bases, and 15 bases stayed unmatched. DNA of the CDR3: TGTGCCAGCAGTTACACATCCTACCGGGACAGCTTAGCACCCCTCCACTTT. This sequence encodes CASSYTSYRDSLAPLHF.

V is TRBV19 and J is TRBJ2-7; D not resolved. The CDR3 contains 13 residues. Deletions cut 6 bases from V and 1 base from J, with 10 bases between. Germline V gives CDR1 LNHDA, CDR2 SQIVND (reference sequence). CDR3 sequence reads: CASSPGSSYEQYF. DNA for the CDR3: TGTGCCAGTAGCCCAGGAAGTTCCTACGAGCAGTACTTC. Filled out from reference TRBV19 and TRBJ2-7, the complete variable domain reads DGGITQSPKYLFRKEGQNVTLSCEQNLNHDAMYWYRQDPGQGLRLIYYSQIVNDFQKGDIAEGYSVSREKKESFPLTVTSAQKNPTAFYLCASSPGSSYEQYFGPGTRLTVT.

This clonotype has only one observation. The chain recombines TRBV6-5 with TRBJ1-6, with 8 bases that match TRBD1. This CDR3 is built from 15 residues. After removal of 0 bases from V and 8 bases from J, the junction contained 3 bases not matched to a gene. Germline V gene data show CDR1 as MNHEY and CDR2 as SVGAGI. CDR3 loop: CASSYSDRGDSPLHF. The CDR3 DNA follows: TGTGCCAGCAGTTACTCCGACAGGGGAGATTCACCCCTCCACTTT.

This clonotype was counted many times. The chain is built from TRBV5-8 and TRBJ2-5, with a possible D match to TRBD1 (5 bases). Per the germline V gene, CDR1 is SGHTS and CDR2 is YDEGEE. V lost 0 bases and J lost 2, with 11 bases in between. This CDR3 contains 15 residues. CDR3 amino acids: CASSLEGQTQETQYF. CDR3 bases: TGTGCCAGCAGCTTGGAGGGGCAGACACAAGAGACCCAGTACTTC.

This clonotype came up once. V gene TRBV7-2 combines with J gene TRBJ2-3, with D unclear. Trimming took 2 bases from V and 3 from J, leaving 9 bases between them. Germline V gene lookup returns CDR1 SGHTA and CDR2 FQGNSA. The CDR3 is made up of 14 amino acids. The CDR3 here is CASSLQTWTDTQYF. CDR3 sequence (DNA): TGTGCCAGCAGCTTACAGACGTGGACAGATACGCAGTATTTT.

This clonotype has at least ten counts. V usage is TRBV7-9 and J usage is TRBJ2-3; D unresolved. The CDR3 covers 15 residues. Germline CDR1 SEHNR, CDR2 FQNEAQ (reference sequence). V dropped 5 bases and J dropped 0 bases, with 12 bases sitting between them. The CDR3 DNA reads TGTGCCAGCAGCCCCACAAGCTCCAGCACAGATACGCAGTATTTT. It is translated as CASSPTSSSTDTQYF.

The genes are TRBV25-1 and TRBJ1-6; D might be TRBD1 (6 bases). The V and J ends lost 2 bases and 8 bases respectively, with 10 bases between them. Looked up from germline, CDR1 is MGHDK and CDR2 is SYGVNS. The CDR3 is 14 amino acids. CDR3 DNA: TGTGCCAGCAGTGAACAGGGGCCGCATTCACCCCTCCACTTT. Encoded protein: CASSEQGPHSPLHF.

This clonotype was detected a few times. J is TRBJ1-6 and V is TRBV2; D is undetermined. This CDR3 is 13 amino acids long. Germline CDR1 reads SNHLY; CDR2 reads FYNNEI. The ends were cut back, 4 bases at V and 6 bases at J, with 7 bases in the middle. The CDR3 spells CASSGEGNSPLHF. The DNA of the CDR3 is TGTGCCAGCAGTGGGGAAGGTAATTCACCCCTCCACTTT.

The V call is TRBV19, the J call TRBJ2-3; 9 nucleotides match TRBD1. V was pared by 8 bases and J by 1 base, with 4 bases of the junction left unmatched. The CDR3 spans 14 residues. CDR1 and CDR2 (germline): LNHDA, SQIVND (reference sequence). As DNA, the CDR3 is TGTGCCAGTCGGACAGGGGCCCGCACAGATACGCAGTATTTT. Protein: CASRTGARTDTQYF.

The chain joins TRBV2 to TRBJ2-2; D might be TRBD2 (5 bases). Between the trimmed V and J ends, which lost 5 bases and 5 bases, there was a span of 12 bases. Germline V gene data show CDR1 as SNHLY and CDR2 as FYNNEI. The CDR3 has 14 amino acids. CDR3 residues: CASSWTGKTGELFF. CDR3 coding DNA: TGTGCCAGCAGTTGGACGGGAAAGACCGGGGAGCTGTTTTTT. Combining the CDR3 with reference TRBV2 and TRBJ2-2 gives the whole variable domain EPEVTQTPSHQVTQMGQEVILRCVPISNHLYFYWYRQILGQKVEFLVSFYNNEISEKSEIFDDQFSVERPDGSNFTLKIRSTKLEDSAMYFCASSWTGKTGELFFGEGSRLTVL.

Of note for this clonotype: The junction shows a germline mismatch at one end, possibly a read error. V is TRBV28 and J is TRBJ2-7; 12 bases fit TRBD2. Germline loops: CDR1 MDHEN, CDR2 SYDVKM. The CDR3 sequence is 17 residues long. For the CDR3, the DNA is TGTGCCAGCAGTGTCCCGGGACTAGCGGGCCCCTCCTACGAGCAGTGCTTC. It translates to CASSVPGLAGPSYEQCF. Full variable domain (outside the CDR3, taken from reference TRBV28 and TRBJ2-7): DVKVTQSSRYLVKRTGEKVFLECVQDMDHENMFWYRQDPGLGLRLIYFSYDVKMKEKGDIPEGYSVSREKKERFSLILESASTNQTSMYLCASSVPGLAGPSYEQCFGPGTRLTVT.

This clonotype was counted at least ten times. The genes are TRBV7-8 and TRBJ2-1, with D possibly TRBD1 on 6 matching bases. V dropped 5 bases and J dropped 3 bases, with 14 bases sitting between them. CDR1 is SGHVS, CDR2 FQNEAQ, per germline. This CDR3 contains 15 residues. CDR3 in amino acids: CASSGRTDSYNEQFF. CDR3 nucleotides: TGTGCCAGCAGCGGACGGACAGACAGCTACAATGAGCAGTTCTTC.

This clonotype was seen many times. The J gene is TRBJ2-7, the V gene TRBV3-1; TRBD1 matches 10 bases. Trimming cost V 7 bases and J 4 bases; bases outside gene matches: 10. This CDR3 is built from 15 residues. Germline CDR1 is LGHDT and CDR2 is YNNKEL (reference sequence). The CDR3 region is CASKPAGTGDYEQYF. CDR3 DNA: TGTGCCAGCAAGCCCGCCGGGACAGGGGATTACGAGCAGTACTTC.